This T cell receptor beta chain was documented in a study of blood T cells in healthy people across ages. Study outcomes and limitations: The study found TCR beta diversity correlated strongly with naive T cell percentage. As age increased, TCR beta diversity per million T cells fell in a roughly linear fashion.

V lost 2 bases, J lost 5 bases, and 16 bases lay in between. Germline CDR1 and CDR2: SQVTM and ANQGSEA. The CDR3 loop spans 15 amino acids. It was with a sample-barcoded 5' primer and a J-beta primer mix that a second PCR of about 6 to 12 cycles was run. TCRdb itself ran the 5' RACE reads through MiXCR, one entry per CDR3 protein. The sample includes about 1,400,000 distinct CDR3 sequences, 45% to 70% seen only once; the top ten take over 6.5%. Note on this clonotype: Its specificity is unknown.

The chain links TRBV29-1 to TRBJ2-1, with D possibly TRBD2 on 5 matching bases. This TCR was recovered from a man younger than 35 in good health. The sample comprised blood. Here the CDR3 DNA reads TGCAGCGTTGAATGGTCGACGGGAATCCACAATGAGCAGTTCTTC. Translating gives CSVEWSTGIHNEQFF.